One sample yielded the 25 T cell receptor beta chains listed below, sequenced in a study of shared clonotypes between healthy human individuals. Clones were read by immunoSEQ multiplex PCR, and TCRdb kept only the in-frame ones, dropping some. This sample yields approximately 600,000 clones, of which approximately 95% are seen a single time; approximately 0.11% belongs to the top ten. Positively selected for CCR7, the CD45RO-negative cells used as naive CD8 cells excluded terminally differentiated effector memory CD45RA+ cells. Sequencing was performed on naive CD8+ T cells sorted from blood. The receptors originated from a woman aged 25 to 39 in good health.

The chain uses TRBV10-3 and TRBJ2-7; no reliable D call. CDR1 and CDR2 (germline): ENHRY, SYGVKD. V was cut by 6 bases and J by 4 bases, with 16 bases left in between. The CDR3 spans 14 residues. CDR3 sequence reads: CAISMGSQSYEQYF. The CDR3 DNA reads TGTGCCATCAGCATGGGCAGCCAATCGTACGAGCAGTACTTC.

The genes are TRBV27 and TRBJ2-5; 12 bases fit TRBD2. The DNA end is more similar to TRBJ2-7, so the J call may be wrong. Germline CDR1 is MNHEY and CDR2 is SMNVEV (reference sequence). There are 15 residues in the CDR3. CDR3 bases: TGTGCCAGCAGGAGTGGGACTAGCGGGCACTACGAGCAGTACTTC. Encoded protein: CASRSGTSGHYEQYF.

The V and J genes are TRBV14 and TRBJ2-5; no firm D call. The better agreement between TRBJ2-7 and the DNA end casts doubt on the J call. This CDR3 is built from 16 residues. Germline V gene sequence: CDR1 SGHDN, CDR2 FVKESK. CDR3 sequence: CASSHPGIGGNYEQYF. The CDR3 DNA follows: TGTGCCAGCAGCCACCCCGGTATAGGTGGCAACTACGAGCAGTACTTC.

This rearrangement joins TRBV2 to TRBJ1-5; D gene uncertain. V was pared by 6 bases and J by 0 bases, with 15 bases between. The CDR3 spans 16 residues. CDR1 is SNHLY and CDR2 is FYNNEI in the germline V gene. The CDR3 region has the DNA TGTGCCAGCAGGACCCGGGGAGTGACTAGCAATCAGCCCCAGCATTTT. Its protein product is CASRTRGVTSNQPQHF.

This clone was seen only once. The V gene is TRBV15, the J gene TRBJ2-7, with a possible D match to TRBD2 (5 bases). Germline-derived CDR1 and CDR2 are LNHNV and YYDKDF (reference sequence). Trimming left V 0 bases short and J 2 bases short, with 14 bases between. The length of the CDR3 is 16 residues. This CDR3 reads CATSRDNEGWAYEQYF. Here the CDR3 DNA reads TGTGCCACCAGCAGAGATAATGAGGGCTGGGCCTACGAGCAGTACTTC.

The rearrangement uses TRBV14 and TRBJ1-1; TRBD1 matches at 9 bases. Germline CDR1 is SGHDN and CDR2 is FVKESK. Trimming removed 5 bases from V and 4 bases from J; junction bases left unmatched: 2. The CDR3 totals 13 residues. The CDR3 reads CASSIQGATEAFF. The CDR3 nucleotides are TGTGCCAGCAGCATACAGGGGGCCACTGAAGCTTTCTTT.

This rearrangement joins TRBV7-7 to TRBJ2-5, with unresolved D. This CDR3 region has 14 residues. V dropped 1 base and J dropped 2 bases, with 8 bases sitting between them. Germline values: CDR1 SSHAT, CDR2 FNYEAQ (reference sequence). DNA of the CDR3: TGTGCCAGCAGCTTAGGTGTTTTACAAGAGACCCAGTACTTC. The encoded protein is CASSLGVLQETQYF.

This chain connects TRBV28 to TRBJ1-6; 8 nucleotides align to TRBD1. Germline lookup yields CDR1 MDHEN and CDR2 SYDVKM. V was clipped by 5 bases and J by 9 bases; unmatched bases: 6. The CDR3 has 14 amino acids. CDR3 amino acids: CASSNGQGGSPLHF. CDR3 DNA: TGTGCCAGCAGTAACGGACAGGGAGGTTCACCCCTCCACTTT.

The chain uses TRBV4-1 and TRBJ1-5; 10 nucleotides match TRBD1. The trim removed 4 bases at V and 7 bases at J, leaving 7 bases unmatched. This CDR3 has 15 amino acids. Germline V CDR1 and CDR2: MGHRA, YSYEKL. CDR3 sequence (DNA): TGCGCCAGCAGCCTATTGACAGGGGGCGGACAGCCCCAGCATTTT. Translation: CASSLLTGGGQPQHF.

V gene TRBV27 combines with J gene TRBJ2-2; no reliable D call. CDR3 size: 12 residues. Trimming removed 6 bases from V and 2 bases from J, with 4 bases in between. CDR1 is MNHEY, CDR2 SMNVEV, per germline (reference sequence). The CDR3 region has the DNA TGTGCCAGCAGCCATAACACCGGGGAGCTGTTTTTT. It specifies CASSHNTGELFF.

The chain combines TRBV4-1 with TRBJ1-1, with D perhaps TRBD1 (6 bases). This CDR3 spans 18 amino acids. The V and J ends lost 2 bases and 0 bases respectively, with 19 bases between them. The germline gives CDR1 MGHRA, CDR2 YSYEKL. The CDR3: CASSQKTGQLLMNTEAFF. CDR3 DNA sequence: TGCGCCAGCAGCCAAAAGACGGGACAACTACTTATGAACACTGAAGCTTTCTTT.

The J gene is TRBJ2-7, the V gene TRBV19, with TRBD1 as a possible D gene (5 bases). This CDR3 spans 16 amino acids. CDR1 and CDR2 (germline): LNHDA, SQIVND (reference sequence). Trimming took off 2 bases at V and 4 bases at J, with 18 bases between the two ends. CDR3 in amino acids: CASSIKVTARGYEQYF. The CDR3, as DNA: TGTGCCAGTAGTATAAAAGTAACTGCTAGGGGTTACGAGCAGTACTTC.

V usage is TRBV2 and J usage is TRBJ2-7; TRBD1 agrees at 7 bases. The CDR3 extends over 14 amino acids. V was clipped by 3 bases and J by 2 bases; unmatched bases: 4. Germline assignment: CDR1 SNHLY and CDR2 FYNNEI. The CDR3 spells CASSDRDSAYEQYF. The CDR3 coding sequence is TGTGCCAGCAGTGACCGGGACAGTGCCTACGAGCAGTACTTC.

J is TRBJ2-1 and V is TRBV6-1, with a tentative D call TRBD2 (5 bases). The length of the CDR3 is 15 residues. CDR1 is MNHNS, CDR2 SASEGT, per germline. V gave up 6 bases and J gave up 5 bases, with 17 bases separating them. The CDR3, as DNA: TGTGCCAGCAGCGCTCATAGCGAGATAAACAATGAGCAGTTCTTC. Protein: CASSAHSEINNEQFF.

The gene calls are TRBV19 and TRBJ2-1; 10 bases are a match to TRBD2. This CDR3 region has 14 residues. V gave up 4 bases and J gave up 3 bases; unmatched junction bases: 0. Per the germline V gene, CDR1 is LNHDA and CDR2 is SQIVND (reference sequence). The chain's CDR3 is CASSTSGSYNEQFF. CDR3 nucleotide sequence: TGTGCCAGTAGTACTAGCGGGAGCTACAATGAGCAGTTCTTC.

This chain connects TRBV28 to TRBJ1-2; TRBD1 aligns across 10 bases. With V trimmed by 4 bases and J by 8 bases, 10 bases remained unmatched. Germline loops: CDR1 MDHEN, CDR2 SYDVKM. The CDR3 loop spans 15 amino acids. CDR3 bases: TGTGCCAGCAGTTCCAGTAGACAGGGGGCGCAGGGCTACACCTTC. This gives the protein CASSSSRQGAQGYTF.

Here the CDR3 reads CATSRVLAGVHEQFF. The CDR3 DNA reads as TGTGCCACCAGCAGAGTGCTAGCGGGAGTTCATGAGCAGTTCTTC. This sequence joins TRBV15 and TRBJ2-1; 10 bases are a match to TRBD2. Trimming cost V 1 base and J 8 bases; bases outside gene matches: 5. Germline CDR1 and CDR2: LNHNV and YYDKDF (reference sequence). This CDR3 spans 15 amino acids.

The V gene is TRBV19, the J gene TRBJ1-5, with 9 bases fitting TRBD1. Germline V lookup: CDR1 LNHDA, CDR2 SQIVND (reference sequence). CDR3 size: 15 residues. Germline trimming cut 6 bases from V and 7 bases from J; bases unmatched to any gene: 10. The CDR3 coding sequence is TGTGCCAGTAGGCCCTCCGGGACAGGGTTCCAGCCCCAGCATTTT. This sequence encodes CASRPSGTGFQPQHF.

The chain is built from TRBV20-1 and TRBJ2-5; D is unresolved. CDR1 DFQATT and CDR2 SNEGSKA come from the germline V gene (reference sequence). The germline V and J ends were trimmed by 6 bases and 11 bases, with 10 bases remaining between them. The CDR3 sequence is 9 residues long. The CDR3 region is CSAKNGQYF. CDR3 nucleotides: TGCAGTGCCAAAAACGGGCAGTACTTC.

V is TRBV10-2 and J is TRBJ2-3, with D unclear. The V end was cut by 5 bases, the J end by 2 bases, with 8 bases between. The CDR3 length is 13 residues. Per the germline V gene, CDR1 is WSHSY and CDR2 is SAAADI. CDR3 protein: CASSWALTDTQYF. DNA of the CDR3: TGCGCCAGCAGTTGGGCACTCACAGATACGCAGTATTTT.

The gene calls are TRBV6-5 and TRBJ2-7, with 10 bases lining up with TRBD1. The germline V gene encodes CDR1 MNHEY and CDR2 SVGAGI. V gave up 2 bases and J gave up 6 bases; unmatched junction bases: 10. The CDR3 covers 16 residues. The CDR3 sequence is CASSYMADRGVCEQYF. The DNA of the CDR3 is TGTGCCAGCAGTTACATGGCGGACAGGGGGGTCTGCGAGCAGTACTTC.

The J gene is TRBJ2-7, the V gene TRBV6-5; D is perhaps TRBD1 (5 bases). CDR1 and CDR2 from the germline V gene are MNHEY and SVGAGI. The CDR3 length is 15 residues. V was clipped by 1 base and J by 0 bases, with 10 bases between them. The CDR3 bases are TGTGCCAGCAGTTACTGGGTAGGGGTCTCCTACGAGCAGTACTTC. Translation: CASSYWVGVSYEQYF.

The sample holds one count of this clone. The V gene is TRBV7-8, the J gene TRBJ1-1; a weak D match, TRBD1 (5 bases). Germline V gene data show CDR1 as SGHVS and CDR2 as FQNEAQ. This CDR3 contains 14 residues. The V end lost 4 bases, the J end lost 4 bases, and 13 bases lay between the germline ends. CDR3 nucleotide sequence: TGTGCCAGCAGCTCTAGCGGGGGGGGCACTGAAGCTTTCTTT. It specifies CASSSSGGGTEAFF.

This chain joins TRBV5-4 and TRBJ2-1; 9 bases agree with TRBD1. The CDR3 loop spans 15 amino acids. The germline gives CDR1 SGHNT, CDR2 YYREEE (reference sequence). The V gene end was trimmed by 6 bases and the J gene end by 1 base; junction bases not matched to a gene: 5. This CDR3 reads CASNTGTGSYNEQFF. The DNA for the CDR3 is TGTGCCAGCAACACCGGGACAGGGTCCTACAATGAGCAGTTCTTC.

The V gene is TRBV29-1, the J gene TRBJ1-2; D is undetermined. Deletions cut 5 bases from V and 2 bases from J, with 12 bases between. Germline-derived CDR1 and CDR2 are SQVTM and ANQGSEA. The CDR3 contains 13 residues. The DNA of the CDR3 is TGCAGCGTTCTGGGAACAGCCAACTATGGCTACACCTTC. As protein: CSVLGTANYGYTF.